The sequence of this T cell receptor (beta chain) was determined in a study of CD8 T cells in ankylosing spondylitis (dated by TCRdb to 2017 to 2019). For context, the study as a whole: The study profiled T cell receptor beta repertoires in healthy donors and ankylosing spondylitis patients to find disease-linked TCR variants. Peripheral blood was sampled, and synovial fluid was also collected from ankylosing spondylitis patients. The full study cohort was made up of 25 to 30 ankylosing spondylitis patients and around 100 healthy donors. Results and caveats for the whole study, not just this receptor: In peripheral blood, the disease-linked clones were found at relatively low frequencies and had a CD8+ phenotype. Significant enrichment of the disease-linked clones was reported in matched synovial fluid samples from ankylosing spondylitis patients. Some motif variants had previously been reported in the synovial fluid and blood of reactive arthritis patients, which suggests shared mechanisms of disease initiation. Blood from ankylosing spondylitis patients appeared to be characterized by a TCR beta motif made up of several highly homologous amino acid variants.

The V end gives up 2 bases and the J end 5 bases, leaving 6 bases in the junction not matched to a gene. From the cysteine through the phenylalanine, the CDR3 covers 15 amino acids. CDR3 DNA only is kept here, 45 bases in frame from base 1. CDR1 and CDR2 are drawn from the germline V gene: SGHAT, FQNNGV. A remark on this clonotype: The antigen this receptor binds is unknown. No much larger clone exists at a distance of one base, and base qualities are not known.

Sequenced on an Illumina HiSeq 2500. Quantitative 5'-RACE with molecular barcodes was the method used to prepare the TCR beta libraries. In the paper's pipeline: A new computational method, built on a probabilistic model of VDJ rearrangement, was used to identify disease-linked TCR variants. In TCRdb, the public reads were trimmed at Q25 with fastp and aligned with MiXCR, with productive beta chains retained. When rows share a CDR3 protein, they turn into one entry using the most common DNA and genes. The authors' filters were not applied to this entry. This sample comprises approximately 150,000 distinct CDR3 sequences, roughly 30% of them detected only once. Of the sample, about 5.5% falls within the top ten clones. Synovial fluid samples and blood samples obtained from the same ankylosing spondylitis patients were matched.

Sequencing was carried out using synovial fluid, either unsorted or a sorted T cell fraction (not recorded which). The sequence is built from TRBV11-2 and TRBJ1-2, with 9 bases matching TRBD1. This sequence originates from a male donor with ankylosing spondylitis. In nucleotide form, the sequence is TGTGCCAGCAGCTTAATGGACAGGGGATTGTATGGCTACACCTTC. This is translated as CASSLMDRGLYGYTF.